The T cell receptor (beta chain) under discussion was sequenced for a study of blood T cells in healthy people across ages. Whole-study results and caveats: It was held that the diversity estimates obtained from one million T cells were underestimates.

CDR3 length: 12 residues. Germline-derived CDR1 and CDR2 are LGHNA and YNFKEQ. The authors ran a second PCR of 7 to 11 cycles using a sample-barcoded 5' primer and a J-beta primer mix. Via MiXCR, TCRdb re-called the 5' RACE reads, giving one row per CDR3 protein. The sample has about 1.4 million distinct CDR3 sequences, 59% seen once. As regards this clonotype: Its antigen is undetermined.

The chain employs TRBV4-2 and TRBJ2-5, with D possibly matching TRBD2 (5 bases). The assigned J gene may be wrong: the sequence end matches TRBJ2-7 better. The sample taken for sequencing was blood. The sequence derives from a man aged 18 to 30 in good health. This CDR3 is CASSGERDEQYF. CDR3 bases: TGTGCCAGCTCTGGGGAGAGGGACGAGCAGTACTTC.